This T cell receptor (beta chain) was documented in a study of T cells after posttransplantation cyclophosphamide (dated by TCRdb to the mid-2010s). General notes on the study: Using TRB sequencing, the study followed how the T cell repertoire reconstituted after myeloablative bone marrow transplantation in which posttransplantation cyclophosphamide served as GVHD prophylaxis. Blood from all 35 or so PTCy patients with 1-year posttransplant specimens was subjected to TRB sequencing. Samples from some 40 PTCy-treated patients, along with samples from 15 to 20 of their related bone marrow donors, underwent antigen receptor sequencing. Because TRA and TRB clonality correlated tightly in 9 samples, the subsequent TCR analyses were limited to TRB only. Public TRB sequences were searched against a database of over 3,000 sequences associated with responses to pathogens, tumor antigens, self-antigens and alloantigens. Up to roughly 3 additional blood samples from 2 to 5.2 years after transplant were also TRB-sequenced in 3 patients, as was pretransplant blood from several patients.

Summary of the overall study and its limitations: At 1-2 months, donor-recipient similarity was low but rose over the first year, and the later blood repertoires were often dominated by donor CD8+ memory clones. Across the 45 or so patients, TRB clonality was highly associated with recipient CMV seropositivity and CMV reactivation, and diversity with PTCy was similar to that in the CNI/methotrexate controls. The TRB repertoires of T cells infiltrating skin or the GI tract showed only limited overlap with the TRB repertoires found in blood.

TRB sequencing used genomic DNA with the immunoSEQ assay at survey resolution or the hsTCRB kit. In the source study's methods: Initial read processing used immunoSEQ software, and repertoire analyses used the LymphoSeq R package. For each TRB dataset, clonality was calculated as 1 minus normalized Shannon entropy, and the Gini coefficient was computed as well. Phenotypes of unsorted samples were inferred by mapping TRB sequences from sorted subsets of the recipient or donor onto unsorted samples of the same recipient. TCRdb took over this immuneACCESS table, retaining in-frame rearrangements with V and J assigned. Such tables are incomplete; in checked studies, under half of the missing clones stem from an unresolved V gene, and the remainder is unexplained. D and trimming come from the DNA, and the V and J calls and clone size come from that table. The table for this sample lists about 41,000 clones, none of them counted only once. Clones ranked in the top ten supply 5.5% to 6% of the sample.

On the day of marrow donation, related bone marrow donors gave peripheral blood samples. Peripheral blood and bone marrow mononuclear cells were isolated by Ficoll-Hypaque density centrifugation and cryopreserved. This clone was seen ten or more times. The clone's antigen remains unknown. One base away there is no much larger clone; base qualities are not given. The CDR3 starts with the cysteine, ends with the phenylalanine, and has 15 residues. The read is trimmed to its CDR3 DNA, 45 bases read in frame from base 1. The germline V gene encodes CDR1 SGDLS and CDR2 YYNGEE. Trimming removed 3 bases from V and 10 bases from J; the gene matches leave 5 bases unexplained.

Material: PBMCs. The clonotype was recovered from a man aged 25 to 40 in good health and a related stem cell transplant donor. The chain is assembled from TRBV9 and TRBJ1-6, with TRBD1 identical over 12 junction bases. In nucleotides, the sequence is TGTGCCAGCAGCGGAGGGACAGGGGGCGGGTCACCCCTCCACTTT. Its protein reads: CASSGGTGGGSPLHF.